A single sample gave rise to the 8 T cell receptor beta chains below, sequenced in a study of blood T cell repertoires in COVID-19. The table came from immunoSEQ multiplex PCR; TCRdb's copy has only in-frame clones and leaves some out. Altogether fewer than 350,000 clones are present, 85% to 90% being singletons, with the ten largest covering 4.1%. The sample comprised PBMCs or T cells enriched from blood (not recorded which). These receptors were collected from a woman younger than 45 with acute COVID-19.

CDR3 DNA: TGTGCCAGCTCACCAGGACGACAGGATACCTACGAGCAGTACTTC. Translation: CASSPGRQDTYEQYF. The chain has TRBV18 and TRBJ2-7, with D tentatively TRBD1 (6 bases). V lost 2 bases and J 2 bases, leaving 13 bases between the germline ends. Germline lookup yields CDR1 KGHSH and CDR2 LQKENI. The CDR3 totals 15 residues.

The V gene is TRBV2, the J gene TRBJ1-5, with D perhaps matching TRBD1 (5 bases). The germline V gene encodes CDR1 SNHLY and CDR2 FYNNEI. With 6 bases removed from V and 3 bases from J, the gap between germline ends came to 9 bases. The CDR3 is 13 residues long. CDR3 in DNA: TGTGCCAGCAGGGTGACAGTCAATCAGCCCCAGCATTTT. It specifies CASRVTVNQPQHF.

V usage is TRBV28 and J usage is TRBJ2-2; possible D gene TRBD2, 6 bases. V dropped 7 bases and J dropped 5 bases, with 14 bases sitting between them. Germline assignment: CDR1 MDHEN and CDR2 SYDVKM. The CDR3 has 14 residues. The CDR3 is CASKGRGWTGELFF. The CDR3 nucleotides read TGTGCCAGCAAGGGACGGGGGTGGACCGGGGAGCTGTTTTTT.

The CDR3: CATSVGILYNEQFF. For the CDR3, the DNA is TGTGCCACCAGTGTCGGGATCCTTTACAATGAGCAGTTCTTC. This chain links TRBV24-1 with TRBJ2-1; TRBD2 might be the D (5 bases). CDR3 length: 14 residues. The V end lost 5 bases, the J end lost 4 bases, and 11 bases lay between the germline ends. Germline V gene lookup returns CDR1 KGHDR and CDR2 SFDVKD.

The chain couples TRBV19 to TRBJ2-2, with a possible D match to TRBD1 (6 bases). Germline V gives CDR1 LNHDA, CDR2 SQIVND (reference sequence). Trimming removed 4 bases from V and 7 bases from J, with 16 bases in between. The CDR3 contains 15 residues. The CDR3 nucleotides are TGTGCCAGTAGTACCTTAACAGGGAGCGTCGGGGAGCTGTTTTTT. The encoded protein is CASSTLTGSVGELFF.

The CDR3 loop reads CASSPRITGELFF. The DNA of the CDR3 is TGTGCCAGCTCACCACGTATCACCGGGGAGCTGTTTTTT. The rearrangement links TRBV18 to TRBJ2-2; no definite D call. Germline loops: CDR1 KGHSH, CDR2 LQKENI. Trimming left V 1 base short and J 4 bases short, with 4 bases between. This CDR3 has 13 residues.

The J gene is TRBJ2-3, the V gene TRBV5-4, with 9 nucleotides matching TRBD1. Germline V gene lookup returns CDR1 SGHNT and CDR2 YYREEE (reference sequence). After removal of 3 bases from V and 8 bases from J, the junction contained 19 bases not matched to a gene. The CDR3 loop spans 18 amino acids. The CDR3 here is CASSWGTGKGAPHFTQYF. The CDR3 nucleotides are TGTGCCAGCAGCTGGGGGACAGGGAAGGGAGCCCCACATTTTACGCAGTATTTT.

This sequence joins TRBV5-1 and TRBJ2-2; tentatively, D is TRBD2 (7 bases). Per germline, CDR1 SGHRS and CDR2 YFSETQ. CDR3 length: 15 residues. V was trimmed by 1 base and J by 6 bases, leaving 13 bases between them. The CDR3 DNA follows: TGCGCCAGCAGCTTGAACGGGGGGCAATCCGGGGAGCTGTTTTTT. This encodes CASSLNGGQSGELFF.